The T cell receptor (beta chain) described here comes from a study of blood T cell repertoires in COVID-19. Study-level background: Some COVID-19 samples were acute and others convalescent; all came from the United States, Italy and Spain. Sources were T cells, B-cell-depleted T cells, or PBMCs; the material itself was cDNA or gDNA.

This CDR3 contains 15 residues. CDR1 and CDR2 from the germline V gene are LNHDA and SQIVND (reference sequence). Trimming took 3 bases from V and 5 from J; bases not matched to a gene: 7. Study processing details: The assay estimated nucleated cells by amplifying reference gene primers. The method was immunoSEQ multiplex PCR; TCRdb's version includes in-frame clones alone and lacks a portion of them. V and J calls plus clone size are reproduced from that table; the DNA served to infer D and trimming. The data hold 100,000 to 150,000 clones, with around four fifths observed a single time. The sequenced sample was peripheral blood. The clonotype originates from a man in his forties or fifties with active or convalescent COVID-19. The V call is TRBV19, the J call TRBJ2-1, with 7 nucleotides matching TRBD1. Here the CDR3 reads CASSIRQGKNNEQFF. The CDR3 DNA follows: TGTGCCAGTAGTATCAGACAGGGCAAGAACAATGAGCAGTTCTTC.